These 16 T cell receptor beta chains came from one sample sequenced in a study of OX40 agonist ivuxolimab in advanced cancers. Assay used: immunoSEQ multiplex PCR; TCRdb lists only in-frame clones, some missing. This table has tens of thousands of clones, approximately 89% appearing once. Here the sequenced sample was CD4+ or CD8+ T cells sorted from blood, taken in a trial of the OX40 agonist ivuxolimab. Every receptor here comes from an adult with an advanced solid tumor such as melanoma, head and neck, liver or kidney cancer.

The rearrangement uses TRBV2 and TRBJ1-2, with a possible D match to TRBD1 (5 bases). Germline V CDR1 and CDR2: SNHLY, FYNNEI. The CDR3 consists of 13 residues. Trimming took off 6 bases at V and 3 bases at J, with 11 bases between the two ends. The CDR3 bases are TGTGCCAGCAGCCGGGACTCAGACTATGGCTACACCTTC. Translation: CASSRDSDYGYTF.

This sequence joins TRBV25-1 and TRBJ2-5, with D possibly TRBD2 on 5 matching bases. With 4 bases removed from V and 4 bases from J, the gap between germline ends came to 16 bases. The CDR3 runs to 15 residues. The germline CDR1 and CDR2 sequences are MGHDK and SYGVNS. The CDR3 is CASSVGSAGPETQYF. The DNA for the CDR3 is TGTGCCAGCAGTGTTGGTAGTGCGGGTCCAGAGACCCAGTACTTC. Using reference TRBV25-1 and TRBJ2-5 for the parts outside the CDR3, the full variable domain is EADIYQTPRYLVIGTGKKITLECSQTMGHDKMYWYQQDPGMELHLIHYSYGVNSTEKGDLSSESTVSRIRTEHFPLTLESARPSHTSQYLCASSVGSAGPETQYFGPGTRLLVL.

This clone was seen only once. This chain uses TRBV11-3 with TRBJ1-3, with D unclear. Germline V CDR1 and CDR2: SGHNT, YENEEA. The CDR3 contains 12 residues. V lost 1 base and J 7 bases, leaving 5 bases between the germline ends. In nucleotides, the CDR3 is TGTGCCAGCAGCTTAGGAACGAACACCATATATTTT. This gives the protein CASSLGTNTIYF.

The rearrangement joins TRBV6-5 to TRBJ1-2; D not resolved. Germline-derived CDR1 and CDR2 are MNHEY and SVGAGI. V was cut by 6 bases and J by 4 bases, with 9 bases left in between. The CDR3 contains 12 residues. CDR3 nucleotide sequence: TGTGCCAGCAGCCCCGGGATCTATGGCTACACCTTC. Its translation: CASSPGIYGYTF.

The chain links TRBV9 to TRBJ2-7; D not resolved. Deletions cut 2 bases from V and 6 bases from J, with 18 bases between. CDR3 length: 15 residues. The germline V gene encodes CDR1 SGDLS and CDR2 YYNGEE. CDR3 sequence reads: CASSVGMLGPGEQYF. Written as DNA, the CDR3 is TGTGCCAGCAGCGTCGGAATGCTCGGCCCTGGCGAGCAGTACTTC.

This clone was detected only a few times. The chain combines TRBV28 with TRBJ1-1; the D is unclear. This CDR3 region has 14 residues. V dropped 3 bases and J dropped 1 base, with 9 bases sitting between them. The germline CDR1 and CDR2 sequences are MDHEN and SYDVKM. CDR3 loop: CASSFLGKNTEAFF. The CDR3, as DNA: TGTGCCAGCAGTTTTCTGGGGAAGAACACTGAAGCTTTCTTT.

This chain uses TRBV7-9 with TRBJ2-1, with TRBD1 matching over 7 bases. The J segment lost 5 bases and the V segment lost 2 bases, leaving 3 bases of the junction unmatched. CDR3 length: 14 amino acids. Per germline, CDR1 SEHNR and CDR2 FQNEAQ (reference sequence). The CDR3 DNA reads as TGTGCCAGCAGCTTAAACCAGGGGGACAATGAGCAGTTCTTC. This codes for CASSLNQGDNEQFF.

This sequence joins TRBV7-2 and TRBJ2-5; the D is unclear. V was cut by 5 bases and J by 1 base, with 5 bases left in between. The CDR3 has 12 amino acids. In germline, CDR1 is SGHTA, CDR2 FQGNSA. The CDR3 DNA sequence: TGTGCCAGCAGCACTGTCCAAGAGACCCAGTACTTC. This sequence encodes CASSTVQETQYF.

The chain has TRBV11-3 and TRBJ2-1; D is undetermined. This CDR3 comprises 13 residues. Germline-derived CDR1 and CDR2 are SGHNT and YENEEA. V was shortened by 3 bases and J by 6 bases, with 9 bases between the two germline ends. CDR3 in DNA: TGTGCCAGCAGCTTCTCTGATGGCAATGAGCAGTTCTTC. Translation: CASSFSDGNEQFF.

This chain joins TRBV7-9 and TRBJ2-2, with 9 bases fitting TRBD2. V gave up 6 bases and J gave up 7 bases; unmatched junction bases: 6. This CDR3 contains 14 residues. From germline, CDR1 is SEHNR and CDR2 FQNEAQ (reference sequence). As DNA, the CDR3 is TGTGCCAGCAGGGCTAGCGGGACGAACGGGGAGCTGTTTTTT. Protein sequence: CASRASGTNGELFF.

The V gene is TRBV7-8, the J gene TRBJ2-3; TRBD1 agrees at 7 bases. The CDR3 has 14 residues. Germline V lookup: CDR1 SGHVS, CDR2 FQNEAQ. With 5 bases clipped from V and 2 bases from J, the junction kept 4 bases outside the gene matches. The CDR3 region has the DNA TGTGCCAGCAGCCGAACAGGGGACACAGATACGCAGTATTTT. It encodes CASSRTGDTDTQYF.

This chain connects TRBV2 to TRBJ1-5, with D unresolved. CDR1 is SNHLY and CDR2 is FYNNEI in the germline V gene. V gave up 7 bases and J gave up 8 bases, with 9 bases separating them. The CDR3 has 11 residues. The CDR3: CASMRREPQHF. DNA of the CDR3: TGTGCCAGCATGCGCCGTGAGCCCCAGCATTTT.

The chain is built from TRBV5-6 and TRBJ1-5; 7 bases align to TRBD1. The germline gives CDR1 SGHDT, CDR2 YYEEEE. J gave up 8 bases and V 0 bases, and 2 bases lay outside the gene matches. The CDR3 is made up of 13 amino acids. The CDR3 nucleotides read TGTGCCAGCAGCTTGGGGCAGGGGGAGCCCCAGCATTTT. It yields the protein CASSLGQGEPQHF.

The chain employs TRBV15 and TRBJ2-7; TRBD1 or TRBD2 may be the D gene (6 bases each). Germline loops: CDR1 LNHNV, CDR2 YYDKDF (reference sequence). Between the trimmed V and J ends, which lost 0 bases and 6 bases, there was a span of 15 bases. CDR3 size: 15 residues. Written as DNA, the CDR3 is TGTGCCACCAGCAGAGATAGTACAGGAGGGGGCGAGCAGTACTTC. Translation gives CATSRDSTGGGEQYF. Complete variable domain (other parts from reference TRBV15 and TRBJ2-7): DAMVIQNPRYQVTQFGKPVTLSCSQTLNHNVMYWYQQKSSQAPKLLFHYYDKDFNNEADTPDNFQSRRPNTSFCFLDIRSPGLGDTAMYLCATSRDSTGGGEQYFGPGTRLTVT.

This chain links TRBV5-1 with TRBJ1-2; TRBD1 agrees at 10 bases. The CDR3 extends over 15 amino acids. Germline values: CDR1 SGHRS, CDR2 YFSETQ. Germline trimming cut 4 bases from V and 8 bases from J; bases unmatched to any gene: 11. The CDR3 reads CASSVSRDRGIGYTF. CDR3 DNA sequence: TGCGCCAGCAGCGTGTCCCGGGACAGGGGTATCGGCTACACCTTC.

V gene TRBV10-2 combines with J gene TRBJ2-5, with 10 bases identical to TRBD1. After removal of 8 bases from V and 5 bases from J, the junction contained 5 bases not matched to a gene. The CDR3 runs to 13 residues. The germline CDR1 and CDR2 sequences are WSHSY and SAAADI. CDR3 bases: TGCGCCAGCGGAGACAGGGGGCGCGAGACCCAGTACTTC. Translation gives CASGDRGRETQYF.